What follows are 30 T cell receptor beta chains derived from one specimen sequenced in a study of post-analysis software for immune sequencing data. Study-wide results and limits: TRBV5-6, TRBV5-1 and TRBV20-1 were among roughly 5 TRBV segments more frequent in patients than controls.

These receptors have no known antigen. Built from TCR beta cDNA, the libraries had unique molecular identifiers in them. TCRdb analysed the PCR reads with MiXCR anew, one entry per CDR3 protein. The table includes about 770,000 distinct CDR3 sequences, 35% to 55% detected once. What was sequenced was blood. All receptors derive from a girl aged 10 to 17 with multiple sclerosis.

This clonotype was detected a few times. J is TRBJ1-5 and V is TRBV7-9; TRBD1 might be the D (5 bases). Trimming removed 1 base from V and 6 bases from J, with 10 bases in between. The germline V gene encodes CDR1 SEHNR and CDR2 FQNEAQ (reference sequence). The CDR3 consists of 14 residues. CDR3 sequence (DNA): TGTGCCAGCAGCTTAGGGGCCGGGACTCAGCCCCAGCATTTT. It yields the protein CASSLGAGTQPQHF.

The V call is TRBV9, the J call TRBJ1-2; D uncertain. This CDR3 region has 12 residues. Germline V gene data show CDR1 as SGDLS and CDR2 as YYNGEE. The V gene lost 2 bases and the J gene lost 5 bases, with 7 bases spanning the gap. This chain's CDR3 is CASSVSGYGYTF. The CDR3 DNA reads TGTGCCAGCAGCGTCTCCGGTTATGGCTACACCTTC.

The CDR3: CASRAITGEETQYF. The DNA for the CDR3 is TGTGCCAGCAGGGCCATAACTGGGGAAGAGACCCAGTACTTC. The chain employs TRBV12-3 or TRBV12-4 and TRBJ2-5; D remains ambiguous. Between the trimmed V and J ends, which lost 6 bases and 3 bases, there was a span of 14 bases. The CDR3 is 14 residues long.

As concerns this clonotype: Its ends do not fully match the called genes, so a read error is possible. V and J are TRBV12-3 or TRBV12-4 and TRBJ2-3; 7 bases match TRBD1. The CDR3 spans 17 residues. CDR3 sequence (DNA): TGTGCCAGCAGTTTGACTCTTGACAGGGTTAGGACAGATGCGCAGTATTTT. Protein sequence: CASSLTLDRVRTDAQYF.

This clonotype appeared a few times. Written as DNA, the CDR3 is TGTGCCAGCAGCATACTAGCGGGAGGGTCCCACTACGAGCAGTACTTC. It yields the protein CASSILAGGSHYEQYF. The V gene is TRBV7-2, the J gene TRBJ2-7, with 13 bases that match TRBD2. The CDR3 sequence is 16 residues long. With 5 bases clipped from V and 3 bases from J, the junction kept 7 bases outside the gene matches. Germline CDR1 reads SGHTA; CDR2 reads FQGNSA.

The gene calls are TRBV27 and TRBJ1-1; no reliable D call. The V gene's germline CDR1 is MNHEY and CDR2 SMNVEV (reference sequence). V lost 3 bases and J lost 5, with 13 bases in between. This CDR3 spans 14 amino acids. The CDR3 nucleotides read TGTGCCAGCAGTTTGCGGGGAGGAGAAACTGAAGCTTTCTTT. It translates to CASSLRGGETEAFF.

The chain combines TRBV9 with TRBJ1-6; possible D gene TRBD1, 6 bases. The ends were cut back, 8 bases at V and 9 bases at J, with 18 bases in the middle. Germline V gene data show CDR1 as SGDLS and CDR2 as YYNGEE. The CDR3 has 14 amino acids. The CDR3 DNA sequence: TGTGCCAGTTCTCGGGGACACCAACGTTCACCCCTCCACTTT. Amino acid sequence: CASSRGHQRSPLHF. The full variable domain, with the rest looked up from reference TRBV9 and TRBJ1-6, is DSGVTQTPKHLITATGQRVTLRCSPRSGDLSVYWYQQSLDQGLQFLIQYYNGEERAKGNILERFSAQQFPDLHSELNLSSLELGDSALYFCASSRGHQRSPLHFGNGTRLTVT.

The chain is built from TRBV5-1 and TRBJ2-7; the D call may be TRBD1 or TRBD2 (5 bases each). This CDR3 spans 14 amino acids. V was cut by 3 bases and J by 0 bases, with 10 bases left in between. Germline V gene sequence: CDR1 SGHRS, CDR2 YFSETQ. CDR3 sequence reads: CASSSRGPSYEQYF. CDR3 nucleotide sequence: TGCGCCAGCAGCTCTCGGGGCCCCTCCTACGAGCAGTACTTC.

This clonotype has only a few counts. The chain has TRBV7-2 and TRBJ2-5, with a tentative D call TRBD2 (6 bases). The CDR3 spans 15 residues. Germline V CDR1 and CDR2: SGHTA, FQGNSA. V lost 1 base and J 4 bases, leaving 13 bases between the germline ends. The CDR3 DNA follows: TGTGCCAGCAGCTTAGGTTCTAGCGATGGAGAGACCCAGTACTTC. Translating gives CASSLGSSDGETQYF.

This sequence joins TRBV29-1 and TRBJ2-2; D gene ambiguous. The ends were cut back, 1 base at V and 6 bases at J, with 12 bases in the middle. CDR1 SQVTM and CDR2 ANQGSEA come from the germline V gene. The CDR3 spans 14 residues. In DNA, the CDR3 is TGCAGCGTTGAAGGGGTGGTCCACCCCGGGGAGCTGTTTTTT. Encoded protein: CSVEGVVHPGELFF.

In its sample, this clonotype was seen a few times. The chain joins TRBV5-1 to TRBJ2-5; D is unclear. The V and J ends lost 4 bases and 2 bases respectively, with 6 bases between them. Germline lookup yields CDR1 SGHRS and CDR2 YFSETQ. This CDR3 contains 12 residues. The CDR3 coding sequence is TGCGCCAGCAGCACCTCACAAGAGACCCAGTACTTC. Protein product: CASSTSQETQYF.

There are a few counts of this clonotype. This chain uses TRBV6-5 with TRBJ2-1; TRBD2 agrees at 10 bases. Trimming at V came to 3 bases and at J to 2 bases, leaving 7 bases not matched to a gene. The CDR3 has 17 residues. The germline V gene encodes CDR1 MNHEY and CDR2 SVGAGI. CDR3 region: CASSYGQLAGPYNEQFF. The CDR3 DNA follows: TGTGCCAGCAGTTATGGCCAACTAGCGGGACCCTACAATGAGCAGTTCTTC.

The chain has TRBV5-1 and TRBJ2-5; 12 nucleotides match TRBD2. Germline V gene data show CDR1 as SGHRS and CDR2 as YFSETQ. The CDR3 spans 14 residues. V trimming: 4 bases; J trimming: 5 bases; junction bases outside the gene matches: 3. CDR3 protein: CASSKTSGSETQYF. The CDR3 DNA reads TGCGCCAGCAGCAAGACTAGCGGGAGTGAGACCCAGTACTTC.

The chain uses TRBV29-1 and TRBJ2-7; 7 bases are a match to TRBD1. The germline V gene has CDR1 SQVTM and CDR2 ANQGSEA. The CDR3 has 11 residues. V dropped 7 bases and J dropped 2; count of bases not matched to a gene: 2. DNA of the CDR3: TGCAGCGGAGGGACAGCCTACGAGCAGTACTTC. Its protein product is CSGGTAYEQYF.

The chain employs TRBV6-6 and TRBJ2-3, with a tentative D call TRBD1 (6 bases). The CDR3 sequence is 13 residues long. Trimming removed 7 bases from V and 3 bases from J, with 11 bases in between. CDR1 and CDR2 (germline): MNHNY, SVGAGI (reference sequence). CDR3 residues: CASNQGNTDTQYF. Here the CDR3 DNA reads TGTGCCAGCAATCAGGGGAATACAGATACGCAGTATTTT.

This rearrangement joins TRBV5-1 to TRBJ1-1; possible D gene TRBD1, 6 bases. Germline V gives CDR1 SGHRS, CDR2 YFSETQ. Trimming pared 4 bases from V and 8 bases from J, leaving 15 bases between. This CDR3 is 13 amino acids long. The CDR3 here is CASSLQPDREAFF. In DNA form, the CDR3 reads TGCGCCAGCAGCCTCCAACCCGACAGGGAAGCTTTCTTT.

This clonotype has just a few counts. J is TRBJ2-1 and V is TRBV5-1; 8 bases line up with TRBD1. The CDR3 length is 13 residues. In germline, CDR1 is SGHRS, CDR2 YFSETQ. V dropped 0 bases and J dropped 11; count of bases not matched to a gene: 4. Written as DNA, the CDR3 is TGCGCCAGCAGCTTGGACTCAGGGGGCCAGCAGTTCTTC. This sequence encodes CASSLDSGGQQFF.

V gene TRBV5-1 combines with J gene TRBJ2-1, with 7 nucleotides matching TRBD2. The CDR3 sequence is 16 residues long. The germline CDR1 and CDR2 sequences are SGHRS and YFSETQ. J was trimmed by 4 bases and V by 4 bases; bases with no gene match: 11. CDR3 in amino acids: CASSAQTSRPYNEQFF. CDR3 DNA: TGCGCCAGCAGCGCACAGACTAGCCGACCTTACAATGAGCAGTTCTTC.

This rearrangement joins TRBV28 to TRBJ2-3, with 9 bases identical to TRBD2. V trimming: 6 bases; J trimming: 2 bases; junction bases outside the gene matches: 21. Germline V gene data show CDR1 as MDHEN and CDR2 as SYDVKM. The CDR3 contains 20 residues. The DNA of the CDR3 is TGTGCCAGCAGCTCCTTCGTGTTGCGGGAGGGCCTATCCCTCACAGATACGCAGTATTTT. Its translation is CASSSFVLREGLSLTDTQYF.

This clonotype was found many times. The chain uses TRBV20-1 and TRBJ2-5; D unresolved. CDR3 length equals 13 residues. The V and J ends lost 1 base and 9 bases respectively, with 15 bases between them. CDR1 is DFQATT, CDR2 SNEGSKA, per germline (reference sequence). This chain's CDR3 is CSARVRVPSAQYF. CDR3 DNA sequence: TGCAGTGCTAGAGTCCGGGTTCCCTCGGCCCAGTACTTC.

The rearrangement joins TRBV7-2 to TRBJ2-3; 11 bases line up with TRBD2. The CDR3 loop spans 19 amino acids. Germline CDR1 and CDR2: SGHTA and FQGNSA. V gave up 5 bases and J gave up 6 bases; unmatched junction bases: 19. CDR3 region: CASSQRGSGRAGLRDTQYF. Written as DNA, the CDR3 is TGTGCCAGCAGCCAAAGGGGTAGCGGGAGGGCCGGGCTCCGGGATACGCAGTATTTT. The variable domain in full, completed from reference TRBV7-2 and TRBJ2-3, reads GAGVSQSPSNKVTEKGKDVELRCDPISGHTALYWYRQSLGQGLEFLIYFQGNSAPDKSGLPSDRFSAERTGGSVSTLTIQRTQQEDSAVYLCASSQRGSGRAGLRDTQYFGPGTRLTVL.

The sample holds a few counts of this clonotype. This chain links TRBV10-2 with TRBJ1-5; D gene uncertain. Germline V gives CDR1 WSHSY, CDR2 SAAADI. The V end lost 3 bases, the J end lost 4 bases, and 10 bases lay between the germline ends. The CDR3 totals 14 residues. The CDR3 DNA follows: TGCGCCAGCAGTGACACCAGCAGGAATCAGCCCCAGCATTTT. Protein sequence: CASSDTSRNQPQHF.

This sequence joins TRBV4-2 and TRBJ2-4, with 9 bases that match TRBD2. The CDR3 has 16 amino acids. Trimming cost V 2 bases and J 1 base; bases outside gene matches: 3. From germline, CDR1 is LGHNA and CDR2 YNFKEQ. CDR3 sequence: CASSQISGSAKNIQYF. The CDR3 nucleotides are TGTGCCAGCAGCCAAATTAGCGGGAGTGCCAAAAACATTCAGTACTTC.

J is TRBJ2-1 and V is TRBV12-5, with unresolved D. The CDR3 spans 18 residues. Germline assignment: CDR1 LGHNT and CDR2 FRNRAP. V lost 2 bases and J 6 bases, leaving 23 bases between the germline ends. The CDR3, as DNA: TGTGCTAGTGGTTTGCCCCGCGCCCGTACAGACCATCCCAATGAGCAGTTCTTC. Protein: CASGLPRARTDHPNEQFF.

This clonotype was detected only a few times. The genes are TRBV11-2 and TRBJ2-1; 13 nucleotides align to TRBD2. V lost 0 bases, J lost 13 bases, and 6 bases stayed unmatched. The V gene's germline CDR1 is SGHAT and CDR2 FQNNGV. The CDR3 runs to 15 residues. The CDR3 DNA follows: TGTGCCAGCAGCTTAGAGGGACTAGCGGGGTCCGTACAGTTCTTC. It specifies CASSLEGLAGSVQFF.

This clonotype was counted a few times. This chain's CDR3 is CSARTLRHEQFF. The DNA for the CDR3 is TGCAGCGCGAGGACCCTGAGGCATGAGCAGTTCTTC. The J gene is TRBJ2-1, the V gene TRBV29-1; D is unresolved. Germline CDR1 and CDR2: SQVTM and ANQGSEA. The CDR3 totals 12 residues. V lost 7 bases, J lost 8 bases, and 15 bases lay in between.

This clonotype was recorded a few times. The CDR3 region is CASSYEGRGFGYGYTF. The CDR3 DNA reads as TGTGCCAGCAGTTACGAGGGCAGAGGCTTTGGGTATGGCTACACCTTC. This rearrangement joins TRBV6-6 to TRBJ1-2; D is uncertain. Per the germline V gene, CDR1 is MNHNY and CDR2 is SVGAGI (reference sequence). With 2 bases removed from V and 5 bases from J, the gap between germline ends came to 18 bases. The CDR3 contains 16 residues.

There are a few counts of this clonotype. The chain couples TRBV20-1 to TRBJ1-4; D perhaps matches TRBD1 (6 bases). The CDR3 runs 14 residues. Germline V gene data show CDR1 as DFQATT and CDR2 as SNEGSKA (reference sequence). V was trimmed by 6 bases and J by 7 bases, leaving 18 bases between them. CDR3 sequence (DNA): TGCAGTGCCATGGCGGGGGGCGGGGGTGAAAAACTGTTTTTT. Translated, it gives CSAMAGGGGEKLFF.

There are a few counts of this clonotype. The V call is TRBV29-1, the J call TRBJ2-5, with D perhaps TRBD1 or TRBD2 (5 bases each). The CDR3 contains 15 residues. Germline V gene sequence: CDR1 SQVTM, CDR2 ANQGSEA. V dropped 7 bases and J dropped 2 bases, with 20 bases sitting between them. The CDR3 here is CSASPRDGLQETQYF. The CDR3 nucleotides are TGCAGCGCTTCACCCCGGGACGGATTACAAGAGACCCAGTACTTC.

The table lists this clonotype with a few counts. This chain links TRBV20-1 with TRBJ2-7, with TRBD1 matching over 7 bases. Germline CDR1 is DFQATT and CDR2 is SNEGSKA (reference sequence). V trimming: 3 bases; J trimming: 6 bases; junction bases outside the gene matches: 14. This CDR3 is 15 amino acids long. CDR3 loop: CSASDDTTGLSEQYF. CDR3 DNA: TGCAGTGCTAGTGATGATACGACAGGGCTGAGCGAGCAGTACTTC.